The clone carrying this TCR beta chain was seen only a few times. The antigen is not known. The trim removed 2 bases at V and 8 bases at J, leaving 8 bases unmatched. The CDR3 contains 16 residues. CDR1 and CDR2 from the germline V gene are SGDLS and YYNGEE. The sample originates from a study of shared clonotypes between healthy human individuals. Study-wide results and caveats: Naive subsets generally had larger estimated richness than memory subsets.

The assay was immunoSEQ multiplex PCR, and TCRdb's table has in-frame clones only and misses some. The sample contains around 330,000 clones, roughly 70% of which appear only once. The clonotype comes from a man between 25 and 39 years old in good health. The sample was memory CD4+ T cells sorted from blood. The subset was: CD45RA-negative fraction. This rearrangement joins TRBV9 to TRBJ2-1; 12 bases match TRBD2. CDR3 amino acids: CASSVRLAGDGDEQFF. DNA for the CDR3: TGTGCCAGCAGCGTCAGACTAGCGGGGGATGGGGATGAGCAGTTCTTC. Using reference TRBV9 and TRBJ2-1 for the parts outside the CDR3, the full variable domain is DSGVTQTPKHLITATGQRVTLRCSPRSGDLSVYWYQQSLDQGLQFLIQYYNGEERAKGNILERFSAQQFPDLHSELNLSSLELGDSALYFCASSVRLAGDGDEQFFGPGTRLTVL.